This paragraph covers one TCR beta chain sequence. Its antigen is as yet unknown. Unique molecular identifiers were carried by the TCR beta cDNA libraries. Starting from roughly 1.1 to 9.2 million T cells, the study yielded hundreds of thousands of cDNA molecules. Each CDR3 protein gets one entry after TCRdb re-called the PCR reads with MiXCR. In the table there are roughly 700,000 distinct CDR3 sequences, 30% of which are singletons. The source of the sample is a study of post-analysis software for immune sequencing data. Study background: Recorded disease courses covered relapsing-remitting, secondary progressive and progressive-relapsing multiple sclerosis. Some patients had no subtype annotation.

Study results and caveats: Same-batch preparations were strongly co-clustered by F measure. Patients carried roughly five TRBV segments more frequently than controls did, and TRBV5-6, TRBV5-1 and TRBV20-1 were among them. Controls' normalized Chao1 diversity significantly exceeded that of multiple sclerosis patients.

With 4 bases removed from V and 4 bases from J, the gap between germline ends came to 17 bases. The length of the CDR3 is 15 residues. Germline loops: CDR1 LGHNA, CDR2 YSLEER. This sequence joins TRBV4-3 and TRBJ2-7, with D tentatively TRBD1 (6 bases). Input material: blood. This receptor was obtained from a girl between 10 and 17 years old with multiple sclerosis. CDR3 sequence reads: CASSPSGQGSYEQYF. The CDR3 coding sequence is TGCGCCAGCAGCCCCTCAGGGCAGGGGTCTTACGAGCAGTACTTC.